This TCR beta chain was profiled in a study of T-cell reconstitution after alpha-beta-depleted transplantation in children. The CDR3 length is 11 residues. Germline CDR1 and CDR2: SNHLY and FYNNEI. The V gene lost 7 bases and the J gene lost 6 bases, with 6 bases spanning the gap. Preparation of the TCRbeta library used unique molecular identifiers. TCRdb reprocessed the PCR reads via MiXCR and lists one record per CDR3 protein. The data contain hundreds of thousands of distinct CDR3 sequences, about a sixth of them singletons. The sequence was collected from a human donor who donated a stem cell graft to a child with acute lymphoblastic leukemia. The specimen comprised PBMCs from the stem cell graft donor, sampled from the stem cell graft. V gene TRBV2 combines with J gene TRBJ2-2; D gene unclear. CDR3 loop: CASMLPGELFF. Here the CDR3 DNA reads TGTGCCAGCATGCTACCCGGGGAGCTGTTTTTT.